This T cell receptor beta chain comes out of a study of blood T cell repertoires in COVID-19. Study details: In each case, the material was cDNA or gDNA derived from T cells, B-cell-depleted T cells, or PBMCs.

This CDR3 contains 14 residues. The V gene lost 4 bases and the J gene lost 5 bases, with 12 bases spanning the gap. Germline CDR1 reads SGHTS; CDR2 reads YDEGEE. Per the original methods: From reference gene primer amplification, estimates of nucleated cell counts were derived. TCRdb keeps only in-frame clones here, not all; method: immunoSEQ multiplex PCR. The V and J calls and clone size were taken over from that table, and D and trimming were inferred from the DNA. The data show approximately 300,000 clones, around 87% seen once. This sequence originates from a man aged 50-60 years with active or convalescent COVID-19. The sequenced sample consisted of peripheral blood. This chain uses TRBV5-8 with TRBJ1-4, with D possibly TRBD1 on 5 matching bases. The CDR3 DNA is TGTGCCAGCAGCCCCAGGGTGGGAAATGAAAAACTGTTTTTT. This translates into CASSPRVGNEKLFF.